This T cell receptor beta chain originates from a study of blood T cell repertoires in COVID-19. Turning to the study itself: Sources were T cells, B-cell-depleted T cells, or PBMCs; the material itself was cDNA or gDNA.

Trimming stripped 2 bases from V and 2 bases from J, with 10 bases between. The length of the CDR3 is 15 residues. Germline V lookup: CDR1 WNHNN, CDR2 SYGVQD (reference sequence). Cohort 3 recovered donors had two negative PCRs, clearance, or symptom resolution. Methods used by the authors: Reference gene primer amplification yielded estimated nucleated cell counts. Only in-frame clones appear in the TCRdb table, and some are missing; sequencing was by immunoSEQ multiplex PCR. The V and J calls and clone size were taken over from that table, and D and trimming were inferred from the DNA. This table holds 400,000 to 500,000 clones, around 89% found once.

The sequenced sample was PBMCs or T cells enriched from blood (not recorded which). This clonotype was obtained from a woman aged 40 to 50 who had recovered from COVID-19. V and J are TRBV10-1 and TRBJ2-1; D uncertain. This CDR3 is CASSETGAAYNEQFF. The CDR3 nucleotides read TGCGCCAGCAGTGAGACGGGTGCCGCCTACAATGAGCAGTTCTTC.